These 21 T cell receptor beta chains share one sample of origin, sequenced in a study of T cell responses to AZD1222 COVID-19 vaccine. Clones were sequenced by immunoSEQ multiplex PCR, and TCRdb holds only the in-frame ones, with some missing. The sample lists 150,000 to 200,000 clones; less than 95% were seen once. This sample comprised peripheral blood, obtained 28 days after the second AZD1222 dose. These receptors all stem from an adult who received the AZD1222 COVID-19 vaccine.

The V gene is TRBV18, the J gene TRBJ2-1, with TRBD1 matching 11 bases. Germline values: CDR1 KGHSH, CDR2 LQKENI. The trim removed 6 bases at V and 12 bases at J, leaving 10 bases unmatched. The CDR3 is 14 amino acids. As DNA, the CDR3 is TGTGCCAGCTCCCCCGGACAGGGGGCGCAGGGGCAGTTCTTC. This translates into CASSPGQGAQGQFF.

The chain uses TRBV30 and TRBJ1-5; TRBD1 might be the D (5 bases). Germline CDR1 is GTSNPN and CDR2 is SVGIG (reference sequence). There are 13 residues in the CDR3. Trimming stripped 2 bases from V and 5 bases from J, with 10 bases between. The CDR3 sequence is CAWSPGDDQPQHF. CDR3 nucleotide sequence: TGTGCCTGGAGTCCGGGGGATGATCAGCCCCAGCATTTT.

The chain couples TRBV6-5 to TRBJ2-3; 11 nucleotides match TRBD2. The germline V gene encodes CDR1 MNHEY and CDR2 SVGAGI. This CDR3 is 15 amino acids long. J gave up 7 bases and V 7 bases, and 10 bases lay outside the gene matches. CDR3 sequence reads: CASTKPSGRTYTQYF. Written as DNA, the CDR3 is TGTGCCAGCACCAAACCTAGCGGGAGGACTTATACGCAGTATTTT.

The chain employs TRBV6-5 and TRBJ2-7; possibly TRBD2 for D (6 bases). Germline CDR1 reads MNHEY; CDR2 reads SVGAGI. CDR3 length: 13 amino acids. Trimming left V 6 bases short and J 1 base short, with 10 bases between. CDR3 nucleotides: TGTGCCAGCAGCCCGACTAGTTCCTACGAGCAGTACTTC. This translates into CASSPTSSYEQYF.

The chain is built from TRBV4-1 and TRBJ1-6; 7 bases line up with TRBD1. V was clipped by 2 bases and J by 8 bases; unmatched bases: 9. This CDR3 is built from 16 residues. Germline V CDR1 and CDR2: MGHRA, YSYEKL. Written as DNA, the CDR3 is TGCGCCAGCAGCCAACCGAGACAGGGTTGGTATTCACCCCTCCACTTT. Protein product: CASSQPRQGWYSPLHF.

The CDR3 nucleotides are TGCGCCAGCAGCCCGGGGGACAGGGGGTACGAGCAGTACTTC. This translates into CASSPGDRGYEQYF. J is TRBJ2-7 and V is TRBV5-1; 11 nucleotides line up with TRBD1. V was clipped by 4 bases and J by 4 bases; unmatched bases: 4. CDR1 SGHRS and CDR2 YFSETQ come from the germline V gene. This CDR3 has 14 residues.

This chain connects TRBV5-1 to TRBJ2-7; 8 bases fit TRBD2. Germline loops: CDR1 SGHRS, CDR2 YFSETQ. The trim removed 0 bases at V and 1 base at J, leaving 0 bases unmatched. The CDR3 is 14 residues long. The CDR3 coding sequence is TGCGCCAGCAGCTTGGTAGCGGGATCCTACGAGCAGTACTTC. Residues: CASSLVAGSYEQYF. Complete variable domain (other parts from reference TRBV5-1 and TRBJ2-7): KAGVTQTPRYLIKTRGQQVTLSCSPISGHRSVSWYQQTPGQGLQFLFEYFSETQRNKGNFPGRFSGRQFSNSRSEMNVSTLELGDSALYLCASSLVAGSYEQYFGPGTRLTVT.

The chain carries TRBV5-4 and TRBJ2-3; the D call may be TRBD1 or TRBD2 (5 bases each). CDR1 and CDR2 from the germline V gene are SGHNT and YYREEE (reference sequence). CDR3 length: 14 residues. The ends were cut back, 1 base at V and 4 bases at J, with 10 bases in the middle. Here the CDR3 reads CASSLTGAADTQYF. The DNA of the CDR3 is TGTGCCAGCAGCTTGACCGGGGCGGCAGATACGCAGTATTTT.

This chain links TRBV5-1 with TRBJ2-1; D not certain. Germline-derived CDR1 and CDR2 are SGHRS and YFSETQ. V was pared by 0 bases and J by 3 bases, with 10 bases between. CDR3 length equals 15 residues. In DNA, the CDR3 is TGCGCCAGCAGCTTGGGCGAGGCTTTCTACAATGAGCAGTTCTTC. It is translated as CASSLGEAFYNEQFF.

This chain joins TRBV7-2 and TRBJ1-2, with TRBD1 identical over 11 bases. Germline V gene sequence: CDR1 SGHTA, CDR2 FQGNSA. The J segment lost 6 bases and the V segment lost 1 base, leaving 1 base of the junction unmatched. The CDR3 is 14 residues long. CDR3 in amino acids: CASSLGTGGHGYTF. The DNA of the CDR3 is TGTGCCAGCAGCTTAGGGACAGGGGGCCATGGCTACACCTTC.

Comments on this clone: The same CDR3 is also encoded by other DNA sequences in this sample. This chain links TRBV7-9 with TRBJ2-3; D remains ambiguous. Germline V CDR1 and CDR2: SEHNR, FQNEAQ (reference sequence). The CDR3 extends over 14 amino acids. Trimming removed 1 base at V and 2 bases at J, with 7 bases between. CDR3 region: CASSLGFTTDTQYF. The DNA for the CDR3 is TGTGCCAGCAGCTTAGGTTTCACCACAGATACGCAGTATTTT.

The chain combines TRBV7-2 with TRBJ1-3, with a tentative D call TRBD1 (6 bases). Trimming left V 3 bases short and J 0 bases short, with 15 bases between. The CDR3 is 17 amino acids. Germline assignment: CDR1 SGHTA and CDR2 FQGNSA. The CDR3 is CASSLGQGPFSGNTIYF. The DNA of the CDR3 is TGTGCCAGCAGCTTGGGGCAGGGGCCCTTCTCTGGAAACACCATATATTTT.

This clone was seen a few times. The CDR3 nucleotides read TGTGCCAGCAGCTCTGCGGGGGCCAATGAGCAGTTCTTC. Its protein is CASSSAGANEQFF. The chain is built from TRBV5-4 and TRBJ2-1; D possibly corresponds to TRBD2 (7 bases). The V end lost 3 bases, the J end lost 6 bases, and 10 bases lay between the germline ends. The CDR3 consists of 13 residues. Germline V gives CDR1 SGHNT, CDR2 YYREEE (reference sequence).

With regard to this clone: Compared with germline, one end of the junction differs, possibly owing to a read error. This chain joins TRBV7-7 and TRBJ2-2, with D maybe TRBD2 (6 bases). This CDR3 is built from 15 residues. Germline CDR1 is SSHAT and CDR2 is FNYEAQ (reference sequence). The CDR3 here is CASSPRLGGTGELFF. CDR3 nucleotides: TGTGCTAGCAGCCCCCGCTTGGGGGGCACCGGGGAGCTGTTTTTT.

The V and J genes are TRBV7-9 and TRBJ1-5, with 11 bases identical to TRBD1. CDR1 and CDR2 (germline): SEHNR, FQNEAQ (reference sequence). The CDR3 consists of 17 residues. With V trimmed by 5 bases and J by 2 bases, 8 bases remained unmatched. CDR3 DNA sequence: TGTGCCAGCAGCCCCGGGACAGGGGGGAGCGGCAATCAGCCCCAGCATTTT. It is translated as CASSPGTGGSGNQPQHF.

The chain uses TRBV7-9 and TRBJ2-2, with TRBD2 matching 7 bases. In germline, CDR1 is SEHNR, CDR2 FQNEAQ (reference sequence). Trimming at V came to 7 bases and at J to 5 bases, leaving 4 bases not matched to a gene. The CDR3 has 13 amino acids. The CDR3 nucleotides are TGTGCCAGCATTAACGGGGGGACCGGGGAGCTGTTTTTT. The encoded protein is CASINGGTGELFF.

The V and J genes are TRBV18 and TRBJ1-2; no reliable D call. CDR3 length equals 13 residues. Germline V CDR1 and CDR2: KGHSH, LQKENI. The V and J ends lost 0 bases and 7 bases respectively, with 9 bases between them. The CDR3 DNA reads TGTGCCAGCTCACCACCAAGCGCGGGTGGCTACACCTTC. Translated: CASSPPSAGGYTF.

This chain uses TRBV30 with TRBJ1-3, with no clear D. V was shortened by 5 bases and J by 2 bases, with 7 bases between the two germline ends. The CDR3 sequence is 12 residues long. CDR1 is GTSNPN and CDR2 is SVGIG in the germline V gene (reference sequence). CDR3 bases: TGTGCCTGGGGCCGTCCTGGAAACACCATATATTTT. Amino acids: CAWGRPGNTIYF.

The chain uses TRBV11-3 and TRBJ2-1; D unresolved. In germline, CDR1 is SGHNT, CDR2 YENEEA. The CDR3 contains 12 residues. Trimming took 4 bases from V and 13 from J, leaving 14 bases between them. This chain's CDR3 is CASSSSLSGQFF. CDR3 bases: TGTGCCAGCAGCTCTTCCCTCTCCGGACAGTTCTTC.

The V call is TRBV7-8, the J call TRBJ2-2, with D uncertain. The germline V and J ends were trimmed by 0 bases and 7 bases, with 9 bases remaining between them. Germline V gene data show CDR1 as SGHVS and CDR2 as FQNEAQ. The CDR3 is made up of 14 amino acids. Here the CDR3 reads CASSLALHIGELFF. CDR3 nucleotide sequence: TGTGCCAGCAGCTTAGCGCTCCACATCGGGGAGCTGTTTTTT.

The V call is TRBV7-3, the J call TRBJ1-1, with a possible D match to TRBD1 (5 bases). V lost 6 bases, J lost 1 base, and 12 bases lay in between. The CDR3 covers 14 residues. Germline values: CDR1 SGHTA, CDR2 FQGTGA. The CDR3 protein is CASSQTGPNTEAFF. The CDR3 DNA is TGTGCCAGCAGTCAAACAGGTCCGAACACTGAAGCTTTCTTT.